This TCR beta chain is drawn from a study of blood T cells in healthy people across ages. Sample-barcoded 5' priming and a J-beta primer mix drove a second PCR of roughly 7 to 11 cycles. TCRdb ran MiXCR on the 5' RACE reads and lists one entry per CDR3 protein. The table has fewer than 950,000 distinct CDR3 sequences, approximately 35% seen once. Germline CDR1 and CDR2: SGHVS and FNYEAQ. V was pared by 4 bases and J by 0 bases, with 5 bases of the junction left unmatched. The CDR3 length is 16 residues. Sequencing used blood. The chain links TRBV7-6 to TRBJ2-1, with 8 bases matching TRBD1. The origin of this receptor is a man aged 18 to 29 in good health. The CDR3 bases are TGTGCCAGCAGCTCCGGGACAGGCCACTCCTACAATGAGCAGTTCTTC. This translates into CASSSGTGHSYNEQFF.